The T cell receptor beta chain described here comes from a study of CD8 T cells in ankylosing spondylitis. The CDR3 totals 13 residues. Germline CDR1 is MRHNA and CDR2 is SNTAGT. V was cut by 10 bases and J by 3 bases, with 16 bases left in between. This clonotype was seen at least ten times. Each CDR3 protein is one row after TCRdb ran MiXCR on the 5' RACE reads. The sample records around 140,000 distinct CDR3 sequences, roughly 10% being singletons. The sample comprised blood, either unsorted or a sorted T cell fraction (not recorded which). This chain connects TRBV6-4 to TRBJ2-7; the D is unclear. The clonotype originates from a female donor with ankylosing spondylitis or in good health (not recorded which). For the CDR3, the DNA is TGTGCCACCAGGCGCGGAAAACTCTACGAGCAGTACTTC. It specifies CATRRGKLYEQYF.